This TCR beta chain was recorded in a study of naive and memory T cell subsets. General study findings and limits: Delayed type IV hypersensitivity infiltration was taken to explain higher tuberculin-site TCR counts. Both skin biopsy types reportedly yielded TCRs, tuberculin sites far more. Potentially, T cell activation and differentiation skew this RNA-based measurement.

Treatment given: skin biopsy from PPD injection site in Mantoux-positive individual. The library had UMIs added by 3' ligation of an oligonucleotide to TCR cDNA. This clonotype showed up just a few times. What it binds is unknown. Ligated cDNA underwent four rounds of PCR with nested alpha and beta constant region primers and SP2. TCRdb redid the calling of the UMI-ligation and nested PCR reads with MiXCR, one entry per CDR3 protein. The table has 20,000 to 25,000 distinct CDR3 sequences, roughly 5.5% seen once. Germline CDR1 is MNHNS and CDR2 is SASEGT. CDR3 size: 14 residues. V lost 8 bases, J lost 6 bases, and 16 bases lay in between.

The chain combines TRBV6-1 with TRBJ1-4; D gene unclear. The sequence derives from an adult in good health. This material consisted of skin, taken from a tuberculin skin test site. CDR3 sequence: CASRILAADEKLFF. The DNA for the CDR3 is TGTGCCAGCCGAATTCTCGCGGCGGATGAAAAACTGTTTTTT.